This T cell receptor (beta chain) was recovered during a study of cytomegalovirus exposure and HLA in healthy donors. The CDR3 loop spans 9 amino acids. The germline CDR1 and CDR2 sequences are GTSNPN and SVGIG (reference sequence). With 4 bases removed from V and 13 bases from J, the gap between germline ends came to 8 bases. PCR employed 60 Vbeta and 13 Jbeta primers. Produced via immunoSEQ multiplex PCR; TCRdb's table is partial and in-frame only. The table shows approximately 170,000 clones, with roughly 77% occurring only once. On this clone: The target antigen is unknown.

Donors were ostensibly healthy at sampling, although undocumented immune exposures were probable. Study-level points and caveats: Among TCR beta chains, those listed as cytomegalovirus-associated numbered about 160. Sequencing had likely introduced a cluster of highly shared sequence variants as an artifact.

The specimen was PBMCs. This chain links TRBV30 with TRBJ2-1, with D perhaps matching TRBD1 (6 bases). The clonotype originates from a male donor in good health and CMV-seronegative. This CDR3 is CAWKQGQFF. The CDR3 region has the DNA TGTGCCTGGAAACAGGGCCAGTTCTTC.